Below are 21 T cell receptor beta chains sequenced from a single sample in a study of blood T cell repertoires in COVID-19. Repertoires were generated with immunoSEQ multiplex PCR, while TCRdb's copy carries only in-frame clones and drops some. The sample consists of around 250,000 clones, approximately 84% of them appearing once. The sample taken for sequencing was PBMCs or T cells enriched from blood (not recorded which). Receptor source: a man aged 45-60 years who had recovered from COVID-19.

The J gene is TRBJ2-3, the V gene TRBV30; 11 nucleotides line up with TRBD2. From germline, CDR1 is GTSNPN and CDR2 SVGIG (reference sequence). The V segment lost 5 bases and the J segment 2 bases; nucleotides outside the gene matches: 3. This CDR3 is built from 14 residues. The CDR3 DNA is TGTGCCTGGGTAGCGGGGGGGCTCACAGATACGCAGTATTTT. Its translation is CAWVAGGLTDTQYF.

This clone was counted a few times. The chain employs TRBV6-1 and TRBJ2-3, with a possible D match to TRBD2 (6 bases). The CDR3 contains 16 residues. CDR1 and CDR2 from the germline V gene are MNHNS and SASEGT. V dropped 0 bases and J dropped 1 base, with 11 bases sitting between them. CDR3 sequence (DNA): TGTGCCAGCAGTGAAGCGGAGGGATCGGGCACAGATACGCAGTATTTT. Protein sequence: CASSEAEGSGTDTQYF.

This sequence joins TRBV7-2 and TRBJ2-5, with TRBD1 matching 9 bases. The CDR3 length is 14 residues. The ends lost 5 bases at V and 3 bases at J; junction bases unmatched: 4. Germline V gene sequence: CDR1 SGHTA, CDR2 FQGNSA. CDR3 bases: TGTGCCAGCAGCATCCGGACAGGGGAAGAGACCCAGTACTTC. Protein sequence: CASSIRTGEETQYF.

The genes are TRBV14 and TRBJ2-1; perhaps TRBD1 as D (6 bases). This CDR3 comprises 15 residues. Trimming shortened V by 4 bases and J by 6 bases, and 16 bases separated the two germline ends. Looked up from germline, CDR1 is SGHDN and CDR2 is FVKESK. This CDR3 reads CASSPTDRFTNEQFF. The CDR3, as DNA: TGTGCCAGCAGCCCTACTGACAGGTTCACCAATGAGCAGTTCTTC.

The chain carries TRBV5-6 and TRBJ1-2, with D possibly matching TRBD1 (5 bases). CDR1 is SGHDT and CDR2 is YYEEEE in the germline V gene. The CDR3 consists of 17 residues. The V end lost 1 base, the J end lost 1 base, and 17 bases lay between the germline ends. The CDR3 DNA reads TGTGCCAGCAGCTTGAGACCCACGGGGGTGGTTAACTATGGCTACACCTTC. This codes for CASSLRPTGVVNYGYTF.

This chain joins TRBV5-1 and TRBJ1-4, with 7 bases lining up with TRBD1. J was trimmed by 1 base and V by 5 bases; bases with no gene match: 5. From germline, CDR1 is SGHRS and CDR2 YFSETQ. This CDR3 is 15 amino acids long. This CDR3 is CASRTGERTNEKLFF. The CDR3 region has the DNA TGCGCCAGCAGAACAGGGGAGAGAACTAATGAAAAACTGTTTTTT.

V gene TRBV29-1 combines with J gene TRBJ2-5; D not resolved. V lost 6 bases to trimming and J lost 5 bases, with 16 bases between them. Germline V gives CDR1 SQVTM, CDR2 ANQGSEA. This CDR3 has 13 residues. This CDR3 reads CSVVVVSGETQYF. CDR3 in DNA: TGCAGCGTAGTTGTTGTGTCCGGGGAGACCCAGTACTTC.

This chain connects TRBV10-3 to TRBJ2-7, with D tentatively TRBD2 (6 bases). Deletions cut 6 bases from V and 0 bases from J, with 15 bases between. Germline CDR1 ENHRY, CDR2 SYGVKD. The CDR3 is 15 amino acids. CDR3 in amino acids: CAISGGMARSYEQYF. The CDR3 DNA is TGTGCCATCAGCGGCGGGATGGCTCGCTCCTACGAGCAGTACTTC.

Written as DNA, the CDR3 is TGTGCCAGCAGCCCGAGGGGGGCCAAAAACATTCAGTACTTC. Protein: CASSPRGAKNIQYF. The chain employs TRBV5-6 and TRBJ2-4, with D maybe TRBD1 (6 bases). CDR3 length: 14 amino acids. The germline gives CDR1 SGHDT, CDR2 YYEEEE. Trimming took off 4 bases at V and 1 base at J, with 9 bases between the two ends.

The rearrangement uses TRBV18 and TRBJ1-2; TRBD1 matches 12 bases. Per germline, CDR1 KGHSH and CDR2 LQKENI. CDR3 size: 18 residues. V dropped 3 bases and J dropped 3; count of bases not matched to a gene: 11. The chain's CDR3 is CASSPLPGQGAYHYGYTF. The CDR3 DNA reads as TGTGCCAGCTCACCCCTACCGGGACAGGGGGCCTACCACTATGGCTACACCTTC.

The sample holds one count of this clone. The J gene is TRBJ1-6, the V gene TRBV28; D is ambiguous. The CDR3 runs to 14 residues. V shed 3 bases and J shed 7 bases, with 10 bases lying between them. Germline assignment: CDR1 MDHEN and CDR2 SYDVKM. The CDR3 coding sequence is TGTGCCAGCAGTTTTCACCAGGCAAATTCACCCCTCCACTTT. It yields the protein CASSFHQANSPLHF. The whole variable domain, remainder taken from reference TRBV28 and TRBJ1-6, is DVKVTQSSRYLVKRTGEKVFLECVQDMDHENMFWYRQDPGLGLRLIYFSYDVKMKEKGDIPEGYSVSREKKERFSLILESASTNQTSMYLCASSFHQANSPLHFGNGTRLTVT.

This chain uses TRBV6-2 or TRBV6-3 with TRBJ2-5, with TRBD1 matching over 12 bases. The J segment lost 5 bases and the V segment lost 4 bases, leaving 8 bases of the junction unmatched. The CDR3 has 16 residues. Germline V gene lookup returns CDR1 MNHEY and CDR2 SVGEGT. The CDR3 bases are TGTGCCAGCAGTTCGGGACAGGGGGCGGGATACGAGACCCAGTACTTC. It is translated as CASSSGQGAGYETQYF.

Only one count was recorded for this clone. This sequence joins TRBV2 and TRBJ2-3; 7 bases map to TRBD2. Germline trimming cut 6 bases from V and 5 bases from J; bases unmatched to any gene: 8. CDR3 length equals 14 residues. Germline values: CDR1 SNHLY, CDR2 FYNNEI. CDR3 residues: CASRAGTQGDTQYF. Written as DNA, the CDR3 is TGTGCCAGCAGAGCGGGGACCCAAGGAGATACGCAGTATTTT.

Here the CDR3 DNA reads TGTGCCACCAGTGAACCAAAACGACTAGCGGGAGTCCCCTACAATGAGCAGTTCTTC. Amino acids: CATSEPKRLAGVPYNEQFF. V is TRBV24-1 and J is TRBJ2-1; 12 bases match TRBD2. V lost 4 bases to trimming and J lost 2 bases; unmatched junction nucleotides: 11. This CDR3 has 19 amino acids. The V gene's germline CDR1 is KGHDR and CDR2 SFDVKD.

V usage is TRBV15 and J usage is TRBJ1-4, with unresolved D. Trimming stripped 6 bases from V and 5 bases from J, with 7 bases between. The CDR3 loop spans 12 amino acids. Germline loops: CDR1 LNHNV, CDR2 YYDKDF (reference sequence). CDR3 residues: CATSRVNEKLFF. The CDR3 bases are TGTGCCACCAGTCGGGTAAATGAAAAACTGTTTTTT.

The chain is built from TRBV27 and TRBJ2-2; 7 bases are a match to TRBD1. The CDR3 sequence is 14 residues long. The junction had 8 bases not matched to a gene; V was cut back by 6 bases and J by 7 bases. From germline, CDR1 is MNHEY and CDR2 SMNVEV (reference sequence). The DNA of the CDR3 is TGTGCCAGCAGCCATCACAGGGGTGGCGGGGAGCTGTTTTTT. As protein: CASSHHRGGGELFF.

The J gene is TRBJ1-2, the V gene TRBV5-4; 8 bases are shared with TRBD1. Trimming at V came to 0 bases and at J to 1 base, leaving 8 bases not matched to a gene. CDR1 is SGHNT and CDR2 is YYREEE in the germline V gene (reference sequence). This CDR3 spans 17 amino acids. CDR3 coding DNA: TGTGCCAGCAGCTTGGGGACAGGGTTTGGGGGTAACTATGGCTACACCTTC. This gives the protein CASSLGTGFGGNYGYTF. Full variable domain (rest looked up from reference TRBV5-4 and TRBJ1-2): ETGVTQSPTHLIKTRGQQVTLRCSSQSGHNTVSWYQQALGQGPQFIFQYYREEENGRGNFPPRFSGLQFPNYSSELNVNALELDDSALYLCASSLGTGFGGNYGYTFGSGTRLTVV.

This chain connects TRBV5-1 to TRBJ1-1; weak D call: TRBD1 (6 bases). Trimming removed 0 bases at V and 0 bases at J, with 9 bases between. Germline V CDR1 and CDR2: SGHRS, YFSETQ. CDR3 size: 15 residues. This CDR3 is CASSLEQGVNTEAFF. The DNA of the CDR3 is TGCGCCAGCAGCTTGGAACAGGGAGTGAACACTGAAGCTTTCTTT. Supplemented by reference TRBV5-1 and TRBJ1-1, the full variable domain reads KAGVTQTPRYLIKTRGQQVTLSCSPISGHRSVSWYQQTPGQGLQFLFEYFSETQRNKGNFPGRFSGRQFSNSRSEMNVSTLELGDSALYLCASSLEQGVNTEAFFGQGTRLTVV.

This clone came up a few times. V is TRBV5-1 and J is TRBJ1-2; D is perhaps TRBD1 (5 bases). The germline V and J ends were trimmed by 5 bases and 5 bases, with 16 bases remaining between them. From germline, CDR1 is SGHRS and CDR2 YFSETQ. The CDR3 has 14 residues. The CDR3 nucleotides read TGCGCCAGCAGTGGGGACGGGGGTTCTTATGGCTACACCTTC. Translating it yields CASSGDGGSYGYTF.

This chain connects TRBV5-1 to TRBJ2-5, with 9 bases that match TRBD2. The CDR3 has 14 residues. Germline values: CDR1 SGHRS, CDR2 YFSETQ. V shed 2 bases and J 3 bases; nucleotides not matched to a gene: 2. The chain's CDR3 is CASSFASGKETQYF. The DNA of the CDR3 is TGCGCCAGCAGCTTCGCTAGCGGGAAAGAGACCCAGTACTTC.

This chain joins TRBV11-2 and TRBJ2-1; D perhaps matches TRBD2 (5 bases). V was pared by 2 bases and J by 0 bases, with 8 bases between. The CDR3 contains 15 residues. Looked up from germline, CDR1 is SGHAT and CDR2 is FQNNGV. CDR3 coding DNA: TGTGCCAGCAGCTTAACTCGGGACTCCTACAATGAGCAGTTCTTC. Translating it yields CASSLTRDSYNEQFF.